The 4 T cell receptor beta chains reported below all come from one sample, sequenced in a study of T cell repertoires in cytomegalovirus infection. One entry per CDR3 protein results from TCRdb running MiXCR on the reads. The data contain 500,000 or so distinct CDR3 sequences, 16% of them singletons. Sample: CD8+ T cells from PBMCs. The receptors were sampled from a human donor in good health (CMV status not recorded). Some clones in this sample may be carry-over from other donors' samples.

The chain uses TRBV28 and TRBJ2-7; D gene unclear. The CDR3 consists of 15 residues. Deletions cut 6 bases from V and 7 bases from J, with 22 bases between. Germline V gene sequence: CDR1 MDHEN, CDR2 SYDVKM. CDR3 in amino acids: CASSPADQDPLEQYF. CDR3 sequence (DNA): TGTGCCAGCAGCCCGGCGGATCAAGACCCGCTGGAGCAGTACTTC. Looking up the rest from reference TRBV28 and TRBJ2-7 gives the full variable domain: DVKVTQSSRYLVKRTGEKVFLECVQDMDHENMFWYRQDPGLGLRLIYFSYDVKMKEKGDIPEGYSVSREKKERFSLILESASTNQTSMYLCASSPADQDPLEQYFGPGTRLTVT.

This clonotype was seen ten or more times. V is TRBV27 and J is TRBJ1-4; D is perhaps TRBD1 (6 bases). V shed 8 bases and J shed 2 bases, with 12 bases lying between them. This CDR3 has 14 residues. The germline V gene has CDR1 MNHEY and CDR2 SMNVEV (reference sequence). The CDR3 DNA reads as TGTGCCAGCGCCACAGGGATTACTAATGAAAAACTGTTTTTT. It codes for CASATGITNEKLFF.

This clonotype was counted many times. This chain joins TRBV27 and TRBJ2-7; 9 nucleotides line up with TRBD1. Per the germline V gene, CDR1 is MNHEY and CDR2 is SMNVEV (reference sequence). With V trimmed by 4 bases and J by 5 bases, 12 bases remained unmatched. CDR3 length: 16 amino acids. The CDR3 reads CASSSYLGTGSHEQYF. The CDR3 DNA reads as TGTGCCAGCAGTTCATATCTCGGGACAGGGAGCCACGAGCAGTACTTC.

The J gene is TRBJ2-1, the V gene TRBV7-9; a possible D gene is TRBD2 (6 bases). V gave up 1 base and J gave up 2 bases, with 12 bases separating them. Germline lookup yields CDR1 SEHNR and CDR2 FQNEAQ (reference sequence). The CDR3 contains 16 residues. Written as DNA, the CDR3 is TGTGCCAGCAGCTTAGAGACCCAGCGGGCCTACAATGAGCAGTTCTTC. This sequence encodes CASSLETQRAYNEQFF.